This TCR beta chain was recovered during a study of blood T cells in healthy people across ages. The authors ran a second PCR of roughly 6 to 11 cycles using a sample-barcoded 5' primer and a J-beta primer mix. TCRdb used MiXCR to reprocess the 5' RACE reads, holding one entry per CDR3 protein. The data contain around 800,000 distinct CDR3 sequences, about 53% of them seen just once; the ten biggest clones take up about 42%. They isolated at least 6 million PBMCs from each sample. Sequencing input: blood. This TCR derives from a man older than 75 in good health.

The DNA for the CDR3 is TGTGCCAGCAGTTTGGACACCACAGGGTACGAGCAGTACTTC. Amino acid sequence: CASSLDTTGYEQYF. The rearrangement joins TRBV27 to TRBJ2-7, with D perhaps matching TRBD1 (6 bases). Trimming removed 3 bases at V and 4 bases at J, with 13 bases between. The germline CDR1 and CDR2 sequences are MNHEY and SMNVEV (reference sequence). The CDR3 has 14 residues.